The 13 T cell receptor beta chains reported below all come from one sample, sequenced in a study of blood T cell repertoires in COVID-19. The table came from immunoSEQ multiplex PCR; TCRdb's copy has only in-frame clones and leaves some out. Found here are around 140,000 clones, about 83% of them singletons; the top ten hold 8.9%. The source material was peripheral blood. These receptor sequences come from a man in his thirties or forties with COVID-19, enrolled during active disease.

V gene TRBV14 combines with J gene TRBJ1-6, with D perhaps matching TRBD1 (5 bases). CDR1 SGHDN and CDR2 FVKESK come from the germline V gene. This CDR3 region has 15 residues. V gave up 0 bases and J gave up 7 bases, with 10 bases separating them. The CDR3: CASSQDGRTNSPLHF. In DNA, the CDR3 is TGTGCCAGCAGCCAAGATGGCCGGACAAATTCACCCCTCCACTTT.

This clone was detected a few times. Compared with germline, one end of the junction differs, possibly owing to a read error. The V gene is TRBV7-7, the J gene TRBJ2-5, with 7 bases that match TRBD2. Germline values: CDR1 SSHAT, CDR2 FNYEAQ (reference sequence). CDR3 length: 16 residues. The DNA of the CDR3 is TGTGCTAGCAGCACTAACGTGGGGGGGGTCCAAGAGACCCAGTACTTC. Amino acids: CASSTNVGGVQETQYF. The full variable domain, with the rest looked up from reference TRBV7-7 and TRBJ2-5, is GAGVSQSPRYKVTKRGQDVTLRCDPISSHATLYWYQQALGQGPEFLTYFNYEAQPDKSGLPSDRFSAERPEGSISTLTIQRTEQRDSAMYRCASSTNVGGVQETQYFGPGTRLLVL.

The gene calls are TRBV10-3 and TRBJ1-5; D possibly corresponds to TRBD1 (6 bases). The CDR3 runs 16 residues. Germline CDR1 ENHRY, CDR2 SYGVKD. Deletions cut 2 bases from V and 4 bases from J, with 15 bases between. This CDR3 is CAISEEAGAINQPQHF. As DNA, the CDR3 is TGTGCCATCAGTGAGGAGGCAGGGGCTATAAATCAGCCCCAGCATTTT.

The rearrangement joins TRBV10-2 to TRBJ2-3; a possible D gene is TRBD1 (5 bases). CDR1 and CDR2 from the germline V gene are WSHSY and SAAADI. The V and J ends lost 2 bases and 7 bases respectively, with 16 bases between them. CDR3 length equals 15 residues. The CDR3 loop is CASSEQGQGRNTQYF. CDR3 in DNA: TGCGCCAGCAGTGAGCAGGGTCAAGGTAGAAATACGCAGTATTTT.

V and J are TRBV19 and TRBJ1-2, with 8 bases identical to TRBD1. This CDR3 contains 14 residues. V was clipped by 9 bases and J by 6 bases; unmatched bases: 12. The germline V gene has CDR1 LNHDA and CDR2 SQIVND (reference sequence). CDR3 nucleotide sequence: TGTGCCAGCTACTCAGGGGGCGCAGGTAATGGCTACACCTTC. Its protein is CASYSGGAGNGYTF.

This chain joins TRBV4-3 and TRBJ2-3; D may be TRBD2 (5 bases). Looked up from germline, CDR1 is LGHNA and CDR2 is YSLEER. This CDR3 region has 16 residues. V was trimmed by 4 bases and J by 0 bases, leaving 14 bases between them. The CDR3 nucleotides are TGCGCCAGCAGCCTCGGAGGACCGGATAGCACAGATACGCAGTATTTT. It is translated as CASSLGGPDSTDTQYF.

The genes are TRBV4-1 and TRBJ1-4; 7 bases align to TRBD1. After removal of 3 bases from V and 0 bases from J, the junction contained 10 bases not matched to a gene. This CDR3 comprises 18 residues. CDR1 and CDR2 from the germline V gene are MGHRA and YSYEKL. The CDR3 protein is CASSQVLQGRPTNEKLFF. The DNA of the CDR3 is TGCGCCAGCAGCCAGGTTTTACAGGGGCGCCCAACTAATGAAAAACTGTTTTTT.

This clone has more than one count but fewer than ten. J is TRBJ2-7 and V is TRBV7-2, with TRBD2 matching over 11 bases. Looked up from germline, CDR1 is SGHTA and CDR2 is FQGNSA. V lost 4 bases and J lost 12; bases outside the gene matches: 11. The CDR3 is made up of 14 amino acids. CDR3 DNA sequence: TGTGCCAGCAGCTCAGACCTAGCGGGAGGTGTGAGGTACTTC. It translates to CASSSDLAGGVRYF.

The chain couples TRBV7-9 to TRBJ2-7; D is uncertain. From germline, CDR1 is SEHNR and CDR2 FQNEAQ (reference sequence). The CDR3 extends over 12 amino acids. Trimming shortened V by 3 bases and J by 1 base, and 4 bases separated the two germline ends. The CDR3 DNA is TGTGCCAGCAGCTTCACTTCCTACGAGCAGTACTTC. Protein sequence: CASSFTSYEQYF.

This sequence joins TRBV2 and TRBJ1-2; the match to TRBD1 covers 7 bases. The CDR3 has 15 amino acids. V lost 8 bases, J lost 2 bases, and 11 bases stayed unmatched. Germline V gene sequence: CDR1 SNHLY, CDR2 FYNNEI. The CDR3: CASGREVTGNYGYTF. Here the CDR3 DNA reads TGTGCCAGCGGTAGGGAAGTGACAGGGAACTATGGCTACACCTTC.

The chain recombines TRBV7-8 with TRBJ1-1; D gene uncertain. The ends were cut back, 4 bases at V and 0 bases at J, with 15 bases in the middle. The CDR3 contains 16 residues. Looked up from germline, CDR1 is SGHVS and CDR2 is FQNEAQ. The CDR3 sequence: CASSSEGGNMNTEAFF. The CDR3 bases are TGTGCCAGCAGCTCAGAGGGAGGAAACATGAACACTGAAGCTTTCTTT.

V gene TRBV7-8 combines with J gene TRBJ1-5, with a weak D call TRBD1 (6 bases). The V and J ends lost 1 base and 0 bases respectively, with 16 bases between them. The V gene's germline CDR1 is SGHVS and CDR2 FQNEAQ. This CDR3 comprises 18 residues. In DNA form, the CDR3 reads TGTGCCAGCAGCTTAGTTGGCAGGGGAACATATAGCAATCAGCCCCAGCATTTT. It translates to CASSLVGRGTYSNQPQHF.

CDR3 protein: CASSAGVYEQYF. CDR3 nucleotides: TGTGCCAGCAGCGCCGGGGTCTACGAGCAGTACTTC. The V and J genes are TRBV11-2 and TRBJ2-7; D is perhaps TRBD2 (5 bases). Germline V gene lookup returns CDR1 SGHAT and CDR2 FQNNGV. This CDR3 is 12 amino acids long. V lost 5 bases to trimming and J lost 3 bases, with 8 bases between them.